This passage covers 17 T cell receptor beta chains from one sample sequenced in a study of shared T cell receptors in the human thymus. The method was immunoSEQ multiplex PCR; TCRdb's version includes in-frame clones alone and lacks a portion of them. The table records about 400,000 clones, around 93% of them present only once. Sequencing was performed on thymocytes. The receptors were sampled from a human donor.

The chain carries TRBV2 and TRBJ2-1, with D possibly being TRBD1 or TRBD2 (5 bases each). This CDR3 comprises 14 residues. Trimming removed 8 bases from V and 9 bases from J, with 20 bases in between. Germline loops: CDR1 SNHLY, CDR2 FYNNEI. The CDR3 loop reads CASEDPGLRGEQFF. The CDR3 DNA follows: TGTGCCAGCGAAGATCCGGGGCTGCGTGGTGAGCAGTTCTTC.

J is TRBJ2-7 and V is TRBV4-3, with TRBD2 matching 12 bases. This CDR3 is built from 19 residues. Looked up from germline, CDR1 is LGHNA and CDR2 is YSLEER. V dropped 0 bases and J dropped 5; count of bases not matched to a gene: 14. The CDR3 nucleotides read TGCGCCAGCAGCCAAGAAGTGGGAGGACTAGCGGGATTACCCCACGAGCAGTACTTC. This sequence encodes CASSQEVGGLAGLPHEQYF.

This CDR3 is CASSQEGVYYNNEQFF. The CDR3 DNA follows: TGCGCCAGCAGCCAAGAGGGAGTATACTACAACAATGAGCAGTTCTTC. The rearrangement joins TRBV4-1 to TRBJ2-1; a weak D match, TRBD2 (5 bases). Trimming left V 0 bases short and J 5 bases short, with 14 bases between. The CDR3 loop spans 16 amino acids. Germline CDR1 reads MGHRA; CDR2 reads YSYEKL.

With respect to this clone: The DNA is left out, because the CDR3 cannot be placed on it with certainty; the CDR3 is given as TCRdb lists it. J is TRBJ2-4 and V is TRBV27; TRBD1 is the table's D call and was not checked against the DNA. Germline V lookup: CDR1 MNHEY, CDR2 SMNVEV (reference sequence). Termini included, the CDR3 measures 17 amino acids. The CDR3 here is CASSSSTGVLAKNIQYF.

This clone showed up just once. The chain recombines TRBV28 with TRBJ2-7, with 7 bases lining up with TRBD1. The CDR3 is 13 residues long. The J segment lost 3 bases and the V segment lost 6 bases, leaving 5 bases of the junction unmatched. Germline V CDR1 and CDR2: MDHEN, SYDVKM. For the CDR3, the DNA is TGTGCCAGCAGGTACGACAGGGACTACGAGCAGTACTTC. Translating gives CASRYDRDYEQYF.

This chain uses TRBV7-2 with TRBJ1-2; D unresolved. Looked up from germline, CDR1 is SGHTA and CDR2 is FQGNSA. The CDR3 is 12 residues long. The V and J ends lost 5 bases and 7 bases respectively, with 11 bases between them. The CDR3 loop reads CASSLRQGGYTF. In DNA form, the CDR3 reads TGTGCCAGCAGCCTTCGACAAGGTGGCTACACCTTC.

This rearrangement joins TRBV7-9 to TRBJ2-2; 10 bases map to TRBD1. The germline V gene has CDR1 SEHNR and CDR2 FQNEAQ (reference sequence). Germline trimming cut 1 base from V and 5 bases from J; bases unmatched to any gene: 4. The CDR3 sequence is 16 residues long. The CDR3 region is CASSLGDRGMTGELFF. The DNA for the CDR3 is TGTGCCAGCAGCTTAGGGGACAGGGGTATGACCGGGGAGCTGTTTTTT.

The genes are TRBV27 and TRBJ1-5, with TRBD1 matching over 8 bases. Germline-derived CDR1 and CDR2 are MNHEY and SMNVEV (reference sequence). The CDR3 runs 14 residues. The J segment lost 6 bases and the V segment lost 6 bases, leaving 7 bases of the junction unmatched. CDR3 nucleotide sequence: TGTGCCAGCAGGGGGCAGGGGGCGACTCAGCCCCAGCATTTT. Translation: CASRGQGATQPQHF.

V gene TRBV10-2 combines with J gene TRBJ2-7, with 14 bases fitting TRBD2. Germline V gives CDR1 WSHSY, CDR2 SAAADI. The CDR3 spans 14 residues. V shed 7 bases, J shed 7 bases, and the junction held 6 bases outside the gene matches. The CDR3 DNA sequence: TGCGCCAGCAATCGACTAGCGGGAGGGGGAGAGCAGTACTTC. Translation gives CASNRLAGGGEQYF.

The chain recombines TRBV7-9 with TRBJ2-5; weak D call: TRBD1 (6 bases). V lost 7 bases and J lost 0, with 15 bases in between. The CDR3 has 15 amino acids. Germline CDR1 SEHNR, CDR2 FQNEAQ (reference sequence). The CDR3 here is CASNQRGFYQETQYF. Written as DNA, the CDR3 is TGTGCCAGCAACCAGAGGGGGTTTTACCAAGAGACCCAGTACTTC.

This chain uses TRBV20-1 with TRBJ1-3, with D unresolved. The CDR3 totals 11 residues. V was cut by 6 bases and J by 0 bases, with 3 bases left in between. Germline V CDR1 and CDR2: DFQATT, SNEGSKA (reference sequence). CDR3 amino acids: CSATSGNTIYF. The CDR3 DNA is TGCAGTGCCACCTCTGGAAACACCATATATTTT.

V gene TRBV4-3 combines with J gene TRBJ1-5; 11 bases are shared with TRBD1. The CDR3 consists of 21 residues. The V gene end was trimmed by 0 bases and the J gene end by 3 bases; junction bases not matched to a gene: 16. Per the germline V gene, CDR1 is LGHNA and CDR2 is YSLEER. For the CDR3, the DNA is TGCGCCAGCAGCCAAGATTGGCGGACAGGGGGCGACCGACGAGACAATCAGCCCCAGCATTTT. Translated, it gives CASSQDWRTGGDRRDNQPQHF.

The chain couples TRBV5-1 to TRBJ2-7; TRBD1 might be the D (6 bases). Germline V gives CDR1 SGHRS, CDR2 YFSETQ. With 1 base removed from V and 5 bases from J, the gap between germline ends came to 13 bases. There are 14 residues in the CDR3. The CDR3 bases are TGCGCCAGCAGCTTGAAGCAGGGGCCTAACGAGCAGTACTTC. Its protein is CASSLKQGPNEQYF.

The chain couples TRBV28 to TRBJ2-4; no firm D call. The CDR3 covers 18 residues. Trimming left V 0 bases short and J 0 bases short, with 15 bases between. Looked up from germline, CDR1 is MDHEN and CDR2 is SYDVKM. CDR3 region: CASSLCTQCELAKNIQYF. The CDR3 nucleotides are TGTGCCAGCAGTTTATGTACCCAGTGCGAACTAGCCAAAAACATTCAGTACTTC.

This sequence joins TRBV6-1 and TRBJ1-5; 7 positions agree with TRBD1. The J segment lost 4 bases and the V segment lost 5 bases, leaving 5 bases of the junction unmatched. Germline loops: CDR1 MNHNS, CDR2 SASEGT. The CDR3 runs to 14 residues. The CDR3 protein is CASSPRQGNQPQHF. The CDR3 region has the DNA TGTGCCAGCAGTCCTAGACAGGGTAATCAGCCCCAGCATTTT.

The rearrangement joins TRBV27 to TRBJ2-3; D is possibly TRBD1 (6 bases). Germline CDR1 and CDR2: MNHEY and SMNVEV (reference sequence). The germline V and J ends were trimmed by 6 bases and 3 bases, with 22 bases remaining between them. The CDR3 consists of 17 residues. The CDR3 sequence is CASRKNFRGRGTDTQYF. CDR3 DNA sequence: TGTGCCAGCAGAAAGAACTTCAGGGGCAGAGGTACAGATACGCAGTATTTT.

The V call is TRBV2, the J call TRBJ2-5; D uncertain. This CDR3 has 12 amino acids. The V gene's germline CDR1 is SNHLY and CDR2 FYNNEI. With 2 bases removed from V and 1 base from J, the gap between germline ends came to 2 bases. CDR3 in amino acids: CASSESQETQYF. The CDR3 region has the DNA TGTGCCAGCAGTGAAAGCCAAGAGACCCAGTACTTC.